These 10 T cell receptor beta chains were sequenced from one sample in a study of breast tumors, draining lymph nodes, adjacent tissues. One entry per CDR3 protein results from TCRdb running MiXCR on the multiplex PCR reads. The sample carries 16,000 or so distinct CDR3 sequences, about 45% recorded once. Sequencing was performed on tumor-adjacent breast tissue. Source of these receptors: a female donor with breast cancer. Some clones in this sample may be carry-over from other donors' samples.

The genes are TRBV5-1 and TRBJ2-3, with TRBD1 identical over 8 bases. The length of the CDR3 is 15 residues. Germline values: CDR1 SGHRS, CDR2 YFSETQ. V gave up 0 bases and J gave up 5 bases; unmatched junction bases: 5. The DNA of the CDR3 is TGCGCCAGCAGCTTGGGACAGGGGAATGGAGATACGCAGTATTTT. Protein sequence: CASSLGQGNGDTQYF.

This clonotype has a count of ten or more. The chain carries TRBV6-5 and TRBJ2-5; maybe TRBD2 (6 bases). This CDR3 is 17 amino acids long. The germline CDR1 and CDR2 sequences are MNHEY and SVGAGI. V lost 6 bases and J lost 6, with 26 bases in between. This chain's CDR3 is CASRAEGLSVGAKTQYF. CDR3 in DNA: TGTGCCAGCAGAGCCGAGGGACTTAGCGTAGGGGCGAAGACCCAGTACTTC.

This chain joins TRBV20-1 and TRBJ1-2, with no clear D. Per germline, CDR1 DFQATT and CDR2 SNEGSKA (reference sequence). This CDR3 spans 12 amino acids. The CDR3 bases are TGCTCTTGGACCGATGCTAACTATGGCTACACCTTC. This gives the protein CSWTDANYGYTF.

Worth noting for this clonotype: Germline and junction disagree at one end, which may indicate a read error. The chain employs TRBV14 and TRBJ2-7, with TRBD2 as a possible D gene (6 bases). This CDR3 is built from 12 residues. Germline-derived CDR1 and CDR2 are SGHDN and FVKESK. As DNA, the CDR3 is TGTGGCAGCAGCCAATGGGGAGGCGAGCAGTACTTC. This translates into CGSSQWGGEQYF.

This clonotype was picked up many times. The V call is TRBV6-1, the J call TRBJ1-1; 8 bases map to TRBD1. Germline CDR1 MNHNS, CDR2 SASEGT. Trimming took 6 bases from V and 4 from J; bases not matched to a gene: 4. This CDR3 comprises 13 residues. DNA of the CDR3: TGTGCCAGCAGGGACAGGGCATTCACTGAAGCTTTCTTT. Translation gives CASRDRAFTEAFF.

This clonotype was observed many times. A much more abundant neighbour one base away suggests this may be a read error. The chain is built from TRBV6-5 and TRBJ2-3, with TRBD2 matching 7 bases. CDR3 length: 15 residues. The germline CDR1 and CDR2 sequences are MNHEY and SVGAGI. The trim removed 5 bases at V and 2 bases at J, leaving 7 bases unmatched. Written as DNA, the CDR3 is TGTGCCAGCAGTCACAGGCTAGCGGCCACAGATACGCAGTATTTT. Its translation: CASSHRLAATDTQYF.

This clonotype was found many times. The V gene is TRBV12-3 or TRBV12-4, the J gene TRBJ2-3, with D hard to call. CDR3 length equals 15 residues. V was pared by 3 bases and J by 0 bases, with 10 bases between. DNA for the CDR3: TGTGCCAGCAGTTTCCACACATCTAGCACAGATACGCAGTATTTT. The encoded protein is CASSFHTSSTDTQYF.

This clonotype came up many times. The chain recombines TRBV6-2 or TRBV6-3 with TRBJ1-5; weak D call: TRBD1 (5 bases). Germline lookup yields CDR1 MNHEY and CDR2 SVGEGT. The CDR3 is made up of 13 amino acids. Between the trimmed V and J ends, which lost 6 bases and 5 bases, there was a span of 11 bases. CDR3 loop: CASRIQGHQPQHF. CDR3 coding DNA: TGTGCCAGCAGGATCCAGGGTCATCAGCCCCAGCATTTT.

This clonotype was detected ten times or more. Here the CDR3 reads CSARVLGTTTTGELFF. The CDR3 DNA is TGCAGTGCTAGAGTCTTAGGGACAACTACCACCGGGGAGCTGTTTTTT. The J gene is TRBJ2-2, the V gene TRBV20-1; weak D call: TRBD1 (6 bases). The V end lost 1 base, the J end lost 4 bases, and 16 bases lay between the germline ends. The CDR3 length is 16 residues. The germline V gene encodes CDR1 DFQATT and CDR2 SNEGSKA (reference sequence).

This clonotype ranks as medium-sized. V and J are TRBV5-1 and TRBJ1-2, with D possibly being TRBD1 (5 bases). CDR3 length: 15 amino acids. CDR1 and CDR2 (germline): SGHRS, YFSETQ. The germline V and J ends were trimmed by 0 bases and 4 bases, with 13 bases remaining between them. CDR3 DNA: TGCGCCAGCAGCTTGGGTGGGGCGCAAAGCTATGGCTACACCTTC. This codes for CASSLGGAQSYGYTF.